These T cell receptor beta chains were read from a single sample in a study of cytomegalovirus exposure and HLA in healthy donors. TCRdb's copy holds only in-frame clones and misses some; the assay was immunoSEQ multiplex PCR. This table has 65,000 to 95,000 clones, 60% to 75% appearing once. Sequenced sample: PBMCs. The receptors here all came from a man aged 70 or older in good health and CMV-seronegative. Each CDR3 is given with its conserved first and last residue. The D gene is left open where the match is weak. A row's size may be missing; if present it is once, few, many or a size class.

D gene,J gene,V gene,clone size,CDR3 DNA,CDR3 protein
NA,TRBJ1-5,TRBV30,few,TGTGCCTGGAGTGGCGGAGGGGATCAGCCCCAGCATTTT,CAWSGGGDQPQHF
NA,TRBJ2-1,TRBV6-1,NA,TGTGCCAGCAGCCTCGACACCAATGAGCAGTTCTTC,CASSLDTNEQFF
TRBD1,TRBJ1-6,TRBV5-1,NA,TGCGCCAGCAGCGCGGGAAGGGGACAGAGAAGCTCCTATAATTCACCCCTCCACTTT,CASSAGRGQRSSYNSPLHF
TRBD2,TRBJ2-5,TRBV28,NA,TGTGCCAGCAGTGAACTAGCGGGGGTCCACTTC,CASSELAGVHF
TRBD1,TRBJ1-1,TRBV18,NA,TGTGCCAGCTCACAGGGGACAGGGAGGGCTGAAGCTTTCTTT,CASSQGTGRAEAFF
TRBD1,TRBJ1-5,TRBV6-5,few,TGTGCCAGCAGTTACGGAGGGGGCGGGCAGCCCCAGCATTTT,CASSYGGGGQPQHF
NA,TRBJ2-2,TRBV5-1,few,TGCGCCAGCAGCTTGGATGGGGGCCCCGGGGAGCTGTTTTTT,CASSLDGGPGELFF
NA,TRBJ1-2,TRBV11-2,few,TGTGCCAGCAGCTTAGGACTTAACTATGGCTACACCTTC,CASSLGLNYGYTF
TRBD2,TRBJ2-3,TRBV19,few,TGTGCCAGTAGTATGGGCGCGGGGGGCCTCCCAGATACGCAGTATTTT,CASSMGAGGLPDTQYF
TRBD2,TRBJ2-3,TRBV27,NA,TGTGCCAGCAGTCGTTGGACTAGCGGGGCCACAGATACGCAGTATTTT,CASSRWTSGATDTQYF
NA,TRBJ2-7,TRBV4-3,NA,TGCGCCAGCAGCCCCGGGACGGGAGCCTACGAGCAGTACTTC,CASSPGTGAYEQYF
TRBD1,TRBJ1-4,TRBV9,NA,TGTGCCAGCAGCGCCGGGACAGGAGATAATGAAAAACTGTTTTTT,CASSAGTGDNEKLFF
NA,TRBJ1-1,TRBV19,few,TGTGCCAGTAGTTCAGGGCGGACTGAAGCTTTCTTT,CASSSGRTEAFF
NA,TRBJ2-5,TRBV7-7,NA,TGTGCTAGCAGCTTTAATACCCGGGGACAAGAGACCCAGTACTTC,CASSFNTRGQETQYF